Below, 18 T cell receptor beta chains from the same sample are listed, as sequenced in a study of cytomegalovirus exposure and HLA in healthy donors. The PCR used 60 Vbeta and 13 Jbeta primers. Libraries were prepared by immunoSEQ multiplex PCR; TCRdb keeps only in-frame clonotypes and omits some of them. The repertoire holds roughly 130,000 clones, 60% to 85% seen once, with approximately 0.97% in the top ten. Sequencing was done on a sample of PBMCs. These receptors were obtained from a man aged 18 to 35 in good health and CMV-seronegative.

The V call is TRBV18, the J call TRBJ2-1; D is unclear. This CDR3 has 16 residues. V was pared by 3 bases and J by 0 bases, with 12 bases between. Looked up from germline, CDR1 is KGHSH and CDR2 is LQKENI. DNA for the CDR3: TGTGCCAGCTCACCCAAAGCAGGAAACTCCTACAATGAGCAGTTCTTC. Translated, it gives CASSPKAGNSYNEQFF.

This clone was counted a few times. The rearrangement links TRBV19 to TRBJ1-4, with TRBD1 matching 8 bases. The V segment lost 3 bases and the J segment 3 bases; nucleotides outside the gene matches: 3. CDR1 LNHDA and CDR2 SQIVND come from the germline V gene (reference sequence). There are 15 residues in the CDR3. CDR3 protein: CASSMGDRPNEKLFF. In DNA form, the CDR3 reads TGTGCCAGTAGTATGGGGGACAGGCCTAATGAAAAACTGTTTTTT. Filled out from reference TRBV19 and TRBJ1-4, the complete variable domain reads DGGITQSPKYLFRKEGQNVTLSCEQNLNHDAMYWYRQDPGQGLRLIYYSQIVNDFQKGDIAEGYSVSREKKESFPLTVTSAQKNPTAFYLCASSMGDRPNEKLFFGSGTQLSVL.

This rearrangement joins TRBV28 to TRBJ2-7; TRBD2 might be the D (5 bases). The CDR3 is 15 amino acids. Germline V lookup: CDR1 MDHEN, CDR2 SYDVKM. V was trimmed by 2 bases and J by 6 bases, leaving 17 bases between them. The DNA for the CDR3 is TGTGCCAGCAGTTTAGGGTCTAGTGGGAGAATCGAGCAGTACTTC. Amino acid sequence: CASSLGSSGRIEQYF.

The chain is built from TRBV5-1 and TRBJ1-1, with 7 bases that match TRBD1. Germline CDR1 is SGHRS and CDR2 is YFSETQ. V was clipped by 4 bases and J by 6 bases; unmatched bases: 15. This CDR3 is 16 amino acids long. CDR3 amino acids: CASSHNGQDWGAEAFF. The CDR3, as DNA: TGCGCCAGCAGCCATAATGGACAGGACTGGGGAGCTGAAGCTTTCTTT.

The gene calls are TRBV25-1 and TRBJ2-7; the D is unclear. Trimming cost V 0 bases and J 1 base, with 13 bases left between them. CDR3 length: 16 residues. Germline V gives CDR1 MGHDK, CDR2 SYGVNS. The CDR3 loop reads CASSEYSSERSYEQYF. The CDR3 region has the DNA TGTGCCAGCAGTGAATATTCCTCCGAGCGATCCTACGAGCAGTACTTC.

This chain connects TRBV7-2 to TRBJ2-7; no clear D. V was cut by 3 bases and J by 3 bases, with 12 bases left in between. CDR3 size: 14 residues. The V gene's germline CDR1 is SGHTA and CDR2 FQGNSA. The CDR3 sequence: CASSFNAGHYEQYF. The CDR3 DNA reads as TGTGCCAGCAGCTTCAATGCAGGCCACTACGAGCAGTACTTC.

The CDR3, as DNA: TGTGCCATCAGTCCGGGACAGGGGCGGGTTGCTTTCTTT. Translating gives CAISPGQGRVAFF. V is TRBV10-3 and J is TRBJ1-1; TRBD1 matches 10 bases. Per the germline V gene, CDR1 is ENHRY and CDR2 is SYGVKD. Trimming at V came to 5 bases and at J to 11 bases, leaving 8 bases not matched to a gene. The CDR3 is 13 amino acids.

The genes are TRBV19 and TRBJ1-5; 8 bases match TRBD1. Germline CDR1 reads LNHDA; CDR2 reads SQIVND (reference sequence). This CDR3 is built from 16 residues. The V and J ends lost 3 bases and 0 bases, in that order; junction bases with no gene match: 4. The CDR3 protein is CASSMTGARSNQPQHF. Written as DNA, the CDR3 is TGTGCCAGTAGTATGACAGGGGCCCGTAGCAATCAGCCCCAGCATTTT.

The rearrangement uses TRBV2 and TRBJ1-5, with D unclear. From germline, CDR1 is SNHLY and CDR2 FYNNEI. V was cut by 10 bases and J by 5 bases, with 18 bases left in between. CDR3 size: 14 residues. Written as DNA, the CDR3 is TGTGCCACAAAGGCGGCACACCAGTATCAGCCCCAGCATTTT. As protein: CATKAAHQYQPQHF.

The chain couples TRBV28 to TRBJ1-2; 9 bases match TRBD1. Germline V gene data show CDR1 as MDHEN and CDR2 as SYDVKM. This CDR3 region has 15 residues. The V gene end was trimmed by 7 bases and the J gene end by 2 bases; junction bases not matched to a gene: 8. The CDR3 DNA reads TGTGCCAGCACTGGGGGGGGACAGGGCAACTATGGCTACACCTTC. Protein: CASTGGGQGNYGYTF.

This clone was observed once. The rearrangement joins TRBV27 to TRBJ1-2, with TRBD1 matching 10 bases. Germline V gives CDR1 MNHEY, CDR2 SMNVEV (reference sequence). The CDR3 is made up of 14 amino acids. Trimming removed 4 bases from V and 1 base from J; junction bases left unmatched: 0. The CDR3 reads CASSWDRGNYGYTF. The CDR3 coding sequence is TGTGCCAGCAGTTGGGACAGGGGTAACTATGGCTACACCTTC.

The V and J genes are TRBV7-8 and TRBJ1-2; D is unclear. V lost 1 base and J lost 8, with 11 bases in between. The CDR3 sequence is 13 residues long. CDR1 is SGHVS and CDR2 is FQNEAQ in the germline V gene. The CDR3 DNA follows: TGTGCCAGCAGCTTAGATCACCTAAGAGGCTACACCTTC. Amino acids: CASSLDHLRGYTF.

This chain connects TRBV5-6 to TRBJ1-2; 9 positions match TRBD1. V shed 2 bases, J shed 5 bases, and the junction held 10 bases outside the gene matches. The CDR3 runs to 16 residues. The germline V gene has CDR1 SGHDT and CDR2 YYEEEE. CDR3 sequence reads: CASSFFTTGGVYGYTF. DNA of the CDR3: TGTGCCAGCAGCTTTTTCACGACAGGGGGAGTTTATGGCTACACCTTC.

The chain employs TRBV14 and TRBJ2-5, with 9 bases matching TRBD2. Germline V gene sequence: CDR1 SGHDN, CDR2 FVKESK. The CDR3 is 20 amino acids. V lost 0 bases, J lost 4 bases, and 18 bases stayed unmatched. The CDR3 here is CASSQEGLWASGKPSETQYF. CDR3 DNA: TGTGCCAGCAGCCAAGAGGGTCTTTGGGCTAGCGGGAAGCCATCAGAGACCCAGTACTTC.

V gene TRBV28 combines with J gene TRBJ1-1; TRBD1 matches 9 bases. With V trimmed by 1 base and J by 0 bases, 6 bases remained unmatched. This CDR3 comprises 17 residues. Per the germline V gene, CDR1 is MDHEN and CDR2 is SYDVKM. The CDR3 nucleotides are TGTGCCAGCAGTTTATCCGGACAGGGGTTCATGAACACTGAAGCTTTCTTT. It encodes CASSLSGQGFMNTEAFF.

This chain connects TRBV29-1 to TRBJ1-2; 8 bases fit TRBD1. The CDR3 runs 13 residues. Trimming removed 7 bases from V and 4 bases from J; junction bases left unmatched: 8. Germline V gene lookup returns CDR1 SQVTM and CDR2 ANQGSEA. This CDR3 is CSAISGTGYGYTF. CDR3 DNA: TGCAGCGCAATCTCCGGGACAGGCTATGGCTACACCTTC.

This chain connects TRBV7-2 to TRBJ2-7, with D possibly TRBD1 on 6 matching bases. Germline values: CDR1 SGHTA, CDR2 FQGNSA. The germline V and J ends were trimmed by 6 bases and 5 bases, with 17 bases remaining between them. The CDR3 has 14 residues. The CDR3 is CASSLDRWSDEQYF. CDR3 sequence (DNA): TGTGCCAGCAGTCTCGACAGGTGGTCTGACGAGCAGTACTTC.

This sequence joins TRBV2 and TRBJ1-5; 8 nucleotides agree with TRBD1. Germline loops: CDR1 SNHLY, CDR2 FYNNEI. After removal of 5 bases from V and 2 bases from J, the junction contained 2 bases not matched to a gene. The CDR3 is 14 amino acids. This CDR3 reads CASSPGQGNQPQHF. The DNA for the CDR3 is TGTGCCAGCAGTCCGGGACAGGGCAATCAGCCCCAGCATTTT.